The rows below give T cell receptor beta chains drawn from one sample of a study of shared clonotypes between healthy human individuals. Repertoires were generated with immunoSEQ multiplex PCR, while TCRdb's copy carries only in-frame clones and drops some. The sample shows about 590,000 clones, about 95% of them seen only once. Source material: naive CD8+ T cells sorted from blood. The receptors come from a woman aged 25-40 years in good health. CDR3s include the opening cysteine and the closing phenylalanine or tryptophan. Each record gives: V gene, J gene, D gene, clone size, CDR3 protein, CDR3 DNA. A D gene is named only where the DNA matches it firmly. Rows give clone size only sometimes, using once, few, many, or a class for an expanded clone.

v_call: TRBV28; j_call: TRBJ2-5; d_call: NA; clone_size: NA; cdr3_aa: CASSTPQWGETQYF; cdr3_nt: TGTGCCAGCAGTACCCCCCAGTGGGGTGAGACCCAGTACTTC
v_call: TRBV18; j_call: TRBJ1-1; d_call: TRBD1; clone_size: NA; cdr3_aa: CASSPPTGDFRSGGTEAFF; cdr3_nt: TGTGCCAGCTCACCACCTACAGGGGATTTTAGAAGTGGTGGCACTGAAGCTTTCTTT
v_call: TRBV27; j_call: TRBJ1-1; d_call: NA; clone_size: NA; cdr3_aa: CASRVPGSTEAFF; cdr3_nt: TGTGCCAGCAGGGTTCCGGGGAGCACTGAAGCTTTCTTT
v_call: TRBV29-1; j_call: TRBJ2-7; d_call: NA; clone_size: NA; cdr3_aa: CSVGGRAGTADEQYF; cdr3_nt: TGCAGCGTTGGGGGTCGAGCAGGAACGGCTGACGAGCAGTACTTC
v_call: TRBV2; j_call: TRBJ2-1; d_call: NA; clone_size: NA; cdr3_aa: CASSESVRDSAPQFF; cdr3_nt: TGTGCCAGCAGTGAAAGTGTCCGGGACTCGGCCCCTCAGTTCTTC
v_call: TRBV6-6; j_call: TRBJ1-4; d_call: TRBD1; clone_size: NA; cdr3_aa: CASSYREGQVLEKLFF; cdr3_nt: TGTGCCAGCAGTTATAGAGAGGGACAGGTACTTGAAAAACTGTTTTTT
v_call: TRBV6-5; j_call: TRBJ1-1; d_call: TRBD1; clone_size: NA; cdr3_aa: CASRLYDRGNTEAFF; cdr3_nt: TGTGCCAGCAGACTATACGACAGGGGGAACACTGAAGCTTTCTTT
v_call: TRBV11-2; j_call: TRBJ2-5; d_call: TRBD1; clone_size: NA; cdr3_aa: CASSPGQGAPETQYF; cdr3_nt: TGTGCCAGCAGCCCAGGACAGGGGGCTCCAGAGACCCAGTACTTC
v_call: TRBV28; j_call: TRBJ1-5; d_call: NA; clone_size: NA; cdr3_aa: CASSPQAGGAGQPQHF; cdr3_nt: TGTGCCAGCAGTCCACAGGCGGGAGGGGCCGGTCAGCCCCAGCATTTT
v_call: TRBV30; j_call: TRBJ2-2; d_call: TRBD1; clone_size: NA; cdr3_aa: CAHHRGRGELFF; cdr3_nt: TGTGCCCACCATAGGGGGCGAGGGGAGCTGTTTTTT
v_call: TRBV4-1; j_call: TRBJ2-7; d_call: TRBD1; clone_size: NA; cdr3_aa: CASSPSDRVFYEQYF; cdr3_nt: TGCGCCAGCAGCCCCTCGGACAGGGTCTTCTACGAGCAGTACTTC
v_call: TRBV29-1; j_call: TRBJ2-2; d_call: NA; clone_size: NA; cdr3_aa: CSGLRMEGRLGELFF; cdr3_nt: TGCAGCGGCCTCCGGATGGAGGGGCGGCTCGGGGAGCTGTTTTTT
v_call: TRBV5-1; j_call: TRBJ1-2; d_call: TRBD1; clone_size: NA; cdr3_aa: CASSYTGGDYGYTF; cdr3_nt: TGCGCCAGCAGTTACACAGGGGGCGACTATGGCTACACCTTC
v_call: TRBV5-8; j_call: TRBJ1-5; d_call: NA; clone_size: NA; cdr3_aa: CASSYGQFNQPQHF; cdr3_nt: TGTGCCAGCAGCTATGGACAGTTCAATCAGCCCCAGCATTTT
v_call: TRBV28; j_call: TRBJ2-1; d_call: TRBD2; clone_size: once; cdr3_aa: CASSRLAGGVNEQFF; cdr3_nt: TGTGCCAGCAGCCGTCTAGCGGGAGGGGTCAATGAGCAGTTCTTC
v_call: TRBV28; j_call: TRBJ1-1; d_call: NA; clone_size: NA; cdr3_aa: CASSLSAGNTEAFF; cdr3_nt: TGTGCCAGCAGTTTATCGGCAGGGAACACTGAAGCTTTCTTT
v_call: TRBV28; j_call: TRBJ2-7; d_call: TRBD2; clone_size: NA; cdr3_aa: CASSPGTSSGEQYF; cdr3_nt: TGTGCCAGCAGTCCCGGGACTAGCTCTGGCGAGCAGTACTTC
v_call: TRBV28; j_call: TRBJ2-2; d_call: NA; clone_size: NA; cdr3_aa: CASSTGDLGGGELFF; cdr3_nt: TGTGCCAGCAGCACGGGGGACCTTGGGGGCGGGGAGCTGTTTTTT
v_call: TRBV18; j_call: TRBJ2-3; d_call: TRBD1; clone_size: NA; cdr3_aa: CASSPPGGSTDTQYF; cdr3_nt: TGTGCCAGCTCACCACCAGGGGGCTCCACAGATACGCAGTATTTT
v_call: TRBV15; j_call: TRBJ2-1; d_call: TRBD2; clone_size: NA; cdr3_aa: CATSREDPGGSYNEQFF; cdr3_nt: TGTGCCACCAGCAGAGAGGACCCGGGGGGCTCCTACAATGAGCAGTTCTTC
v_call: TRBV9; j_call: TRBJ1-2; d_call: TRBD1; clone_size: NA; cdr3_aa: CASSAHTGGYGYTF; cdr3_nt: TGTGCCAGCAGCGCGCATACAGGGGGCTATGGCTACACCTTC
v_call: TRBV30; j_call: TRBJ2-3; d_call: TRBD1; clone_size: NA; cdr3_aa: CALQGASGTDTQYF; cdr3_nt: TGTGCCTTGCAGGGGGCGTCGGGGACAGATACGCAGTATTTT
v_call: TRBV5-8; j_call: TRBJ2-1; d_call: TRBD1; clone_size: NA; cdr3_aa: CASSSSGQGRNNEQFF; cdr3_nt: TGTGCCAGCAGCTCAAGTGGACAGGGGAGAAACAATGAGCAGTTCTTC
v_call: TRBV6-1; j_call: TRBJ2-7; d_call: TRBD2; clone_size: NA; cdr3_aa: CASSDHLAASYEQYF; cdr3_nt: TGTGCCAGCAGTGACCATCTAGCGGCCTCCTACGAGCAGTACTTC
v_call: TRBV7-8; j_call: TRBJ1-5; d_call: NA; clone_size: once; cdr3_aa: CASSLGVLYQPQHF; cdr3_nt: TGTGCCAGCAGCTTAGGGGTTTTATATCAGCCCCAGCATTTT
v_call: TRBV6-5; j_call: TRBJ1-6; d_call: NA; clone_size: NA; cdr3_aa: CASSPGAYNSPLHF; cdr3_nt: TGTGCCAGCAGTCCAGGAGCATATAATTCACCCCTCCACTTT
v_call: TRBV28; j_call: TRBJ2-2; d_call: TRBD1; clone_size: NA; cdr3_aa: CASSLAGGHGELFF; cdr3_nt: TGTGCCAGCAGTTTGGCAGGGGGCCACGGGGAGCTGTTTTTT
v_call: TRBV9; j_call: TRBJ1-4; d_call: NA; clone_size: NA; cdr3_aa: CASNLGGGLNEKLFF; cdr3_nt: TGTGCCAGCAATTTGGGCGGGGGGTTGAATGAAAAACTGTTTTTT
v_call: TRBV6-6; j_call: TRBJ2-1; d_call: TRBD2; clone_size: NA; cdr3_aa: CASSLSSGRYSNEQFF; cdr3_nt: TGTGCCAGCAGTTTAAGTAGCGGGAGGTATAGCAATGAGCAGTTCTTC
v_call: TRBV27; j_call: TRBJ2-7; d_call: TRBD2; clone_size: NA; cdr3_aa: CASTVGTSGRYEQYF; cdr3_nt: TGTGCCAGCACCGTTGGGACTAGCGGGAGGTATGAGCAGTACTTC
v_call: TRBV27; j_call: TRBJ1-1; d_call: NA; clone_size: NA; cdr3_aa: CASSLKQNTEAFF; cdr3_nt: TGTGCCAGCAGTTTAAAACAGAACACTGAAGCTTTCTTT
v_call: TRBV5-6; j_call: TRBJ2-7; d_call: NA; clone_size: NA; cdr3_aa: CASSPTPGDEQYF; cdr3_nt: TGTGCCAGCAGCCCCACCCCGGGGGACGAGCAGTACTTC
v_call: TRBV6-4; j_call: TRBJ2-1; d_call: TRBD2; clone_size: NA; cdr3_aa: CASRESGRAPNEQFF; cdr3_nt: TGTGCCAGCAGAGAAAGCGGGAGGGCCCCCAATGAGCAGTTCTTC
v_call: TRBV29-1; j_call: TRBJ2-7; d_call: NA; clone_size: NA; cdr3_aa: CSVEDSRDTTYEQYF; cdr3_nt: TGCAGCGTTGAGGACTCGCGGGACACCACCTACGAGCAGTACTTC
v_call: TRBV5-1; j_call: TRBJ2-1; d_call: TRBD2; clone_size: NA; cdr3_aa: CASSWKAGGSEQFF; cdr3_nt: TGCGCCAGCAGCTGGAAAGCGGGGGGCAGCGAGCAGTTCTTC
v_call: TRBV4-1; j_call: TRBJ1-1; d_call: NA; clone_size: NA; cdr3_aa: CASSQDPIGVGAFF; cdr3_nt: TGCGCCAGCAGCCAAGATCCTATAGGGGTAGGAGCTTTCTTT
v_call: TRBV28; j_call: TRBJ1-4; d_call: TRBD1; clone_size: NA; cdr3_aa: CASSSGTGLNEKLFF; cdr3_nt: TGTGCCAGCAGCTCGGGGACAGGCTTAAATGAAAAACTGTTTTTT
v_call: TRBV5-6; j_call: TRBJ1-4; d_call: NA; clone_size: few; cdr3_aa: CASSLREVREKLFF; cdr3_nt: TGTGCCAGCAGCTTGCGAGAAGTACGTGAAAAACTGTTTTTT
v_call: TRBV27; j_call: TRBJ2-7; d_call: TRBD1; clone_size: NA; cdr3_aa: CASSDPGTGSSYEQYF; cdr3_nt: TGTGCCAGCAGTGACCCGGGGACAGGGAGCTCCTACGAGCAGTACTTC
v_call: TRBV5-1; j_call: TRBJ2-2; d_call: TRBD1; clone_size: NA; cdr3_aa: CASRLQIRDRGDYTGELFF; cdr3_nt: TGCGCCAGCAGACTACAAATCCGAGACAGGGGTGACTACACCGGGGAGCTGTTTTTT
v_call: TRBV5-1; j_call: TRBJ2-7; d_call: NA; clone_size: NA; cdr3_aa: CASSLEQGPYEQYF; cdr3_nt: TGCGCCAGCAGCTTGGAACAGGGCCCCTACGAGCAGTACTTC
v_call: TRBV7-9; j_call: TRBJ2-7; d_call: TRBD1; clone_size: NA; cdr3_aa: CASSSRTPTGEEQYF; cdr3_nt: TGTGCCAGCAGCTCGAGAACACCAACAGGGGAGGAGCAGTACTTC
v_call: TRBV15; j_call: TRBJ2-1; d_call: NA; clone_size: once; cdr3_aa: CATSSGIGDEQFF; cdr3_nt: TGTGCCACCAGCAGCGGGATTGGGGATGAGCAGTTCTTC